The clone carrying this T cell receptor beta chain was counted only a few times. This sample was included in a study of human T cells and chemical hapten exposure. Time point here: patch test 3, about 24 weeks after DPC sensitization. Sample treatment: therapeutic diphenylcyclopropenone sensitization with weekly scalp DPC. Those who donated were patients with alopecia, 18 to 70 years of age, and suitable for DPC. In TCRdb, the RACE reads were re-called with MiXCR into one record per CDR3 protein. The sample holds approximately 90,000 distinct CDR3 sequences; less than 35% are singletons and the top ten take 9% to 12%. The CDR3 extends over 15 amino acids. The ends lost 4 bases at V and 4 bases at J; junction bases unmatched: 9. CDR1 and CDR2 from the germline V gene are DFQATT and SNEGSKA (reference sequence).

The source was whole blood, collected in connection with sensitization to the hapten diphenylcyclopropenone (DPC). The chain has TRBV20-1 and TRBJ2-3; 9 bases fit TRBD2. The sequence was collected from a man aged 40-55 years with alopecia areata. Some clones in this sample may be carry-over from other donors' samples. In DNA, the CDR3 is TGCAGTGCTATTCTCATAGCGGGAGTGGCAGATACGCAGTATTTT. Its translation: CSAILIAGVADTQYF.